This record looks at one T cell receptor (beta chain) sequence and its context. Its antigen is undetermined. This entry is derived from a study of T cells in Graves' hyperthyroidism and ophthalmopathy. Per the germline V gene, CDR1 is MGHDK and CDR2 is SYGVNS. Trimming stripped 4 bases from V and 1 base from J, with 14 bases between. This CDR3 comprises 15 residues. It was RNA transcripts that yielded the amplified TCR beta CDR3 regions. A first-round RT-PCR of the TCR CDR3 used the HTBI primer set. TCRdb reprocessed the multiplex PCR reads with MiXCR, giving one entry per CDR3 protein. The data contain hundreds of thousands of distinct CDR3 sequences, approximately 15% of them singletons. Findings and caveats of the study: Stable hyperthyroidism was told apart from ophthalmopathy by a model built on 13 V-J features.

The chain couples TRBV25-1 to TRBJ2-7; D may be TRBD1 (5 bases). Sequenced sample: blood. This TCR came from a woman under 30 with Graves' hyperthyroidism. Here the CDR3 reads CASSGLGLMSYEQYF. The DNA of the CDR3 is TGTGCCAGCAGTGGTTTGGGGCTAATGTCCTACGAGCAGTACTTC.